This T cell receptor beta chain was obtained from a study of T cell responses to AZD1222 COVID-19 vaccine. Whole-study findings and limits: Donors were chiefly white British, with a greater number of females, and clonal diversity was perhaps underestimated.

This CDR3 region has 12 residues. Trimming shortened V by 4 bases and J by 4 bases, and 5 bases separated the two germline ends. Germline CDR1 reads MNHEY; CDR2 reads SVGEGT. About this clone: Its target is not known.

Sequencing used immunoSEQ multiplex PCR; TCRdb keeps in-frame clones, though not all of them. The sample yields more than 95,000 clones, roughly 89% seen once. This clonotype was obtained from an adult who received the AZD1222 COVID-19 vaccine. The chain couples TRBV6-2 or TRBV6-3 to TRBJ1-3; no clear D gene. The input for sequencing was peripheral blood, taken 28 days after the second AZD1222 dose. CDR3 in amino acids: CASSLSGNTIYF. The CDR3 DNA sequence: TGTGCCAGCAGTTTATCCGGAAACACCATATATTTT.